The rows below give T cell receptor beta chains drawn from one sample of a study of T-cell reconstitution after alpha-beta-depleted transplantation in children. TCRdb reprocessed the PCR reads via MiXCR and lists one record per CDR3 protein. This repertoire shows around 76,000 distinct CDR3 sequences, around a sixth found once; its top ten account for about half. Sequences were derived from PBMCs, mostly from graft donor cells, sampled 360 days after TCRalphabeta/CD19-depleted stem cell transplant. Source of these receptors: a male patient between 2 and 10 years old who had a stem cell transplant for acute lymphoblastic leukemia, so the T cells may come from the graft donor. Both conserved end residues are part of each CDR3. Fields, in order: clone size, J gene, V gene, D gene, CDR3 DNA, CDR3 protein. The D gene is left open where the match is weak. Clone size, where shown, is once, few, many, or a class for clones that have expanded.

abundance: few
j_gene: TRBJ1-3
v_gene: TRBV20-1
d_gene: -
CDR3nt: TGCAGTGCCTCGGGAAACTCTGGAAACACCATATATTTT
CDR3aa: CSASGNSGNTIYF

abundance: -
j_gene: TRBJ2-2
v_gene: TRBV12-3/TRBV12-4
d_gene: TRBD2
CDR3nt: TGTGCCAGCAGTGGTCCGACTAGCTGGGACCTTGGGGAGCTGTTTTTT
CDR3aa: CASSGPTSWDLGELFF

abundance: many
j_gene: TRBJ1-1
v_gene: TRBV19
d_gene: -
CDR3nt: TGTGCCAGTAGTATCCGGGACTCCGGGAACACTGAAGCTTTCTTT
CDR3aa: CASSIRDSGNTEAFF

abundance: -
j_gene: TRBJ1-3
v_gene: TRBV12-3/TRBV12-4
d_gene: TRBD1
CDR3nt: TGTGCCAGCAGTTTAAGGGGGCTGTCTGGAAACACCATATATTTT
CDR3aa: CASSLRGLSGNTIYF

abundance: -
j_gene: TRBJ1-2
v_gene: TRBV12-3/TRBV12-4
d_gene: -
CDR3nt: TGTGCCAGCAGTTTAGGCCCCGTGGGGCCCTCTAACTATGGCTACACCTTC
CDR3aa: CASSLGPVGPSNYGYTF

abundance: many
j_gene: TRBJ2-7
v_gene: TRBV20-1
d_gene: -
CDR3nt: TGCAGTGCTAGAGGTCAGGTGGAAAGCTCCTACGAGCAGTACTTC
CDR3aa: CSARGQVESSYEQYF

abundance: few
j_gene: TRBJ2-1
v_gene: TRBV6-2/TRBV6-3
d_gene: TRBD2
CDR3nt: TGTGCCAGCAGTCTTTTCTTTACTAGCGGGAGGGCCGGGGGGCTCTACAATGAGCAGTTCTTC
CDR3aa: CASSLFFTSGRAGGLYNEQFF

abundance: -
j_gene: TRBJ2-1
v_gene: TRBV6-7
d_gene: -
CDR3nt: TGTGCCAACTATTTAGGGGAGGACCACATGTGGAATGAGCAGTTCTTC
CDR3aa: CANYLGEDHMWNEQFF

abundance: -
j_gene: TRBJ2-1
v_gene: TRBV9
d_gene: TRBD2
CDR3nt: TGTGCCAGCAGCGGGTTTGGGGGGGGGATCTCCTACAATGAGCAGTTCTTC
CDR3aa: CASSGFGGGISYNEQFF

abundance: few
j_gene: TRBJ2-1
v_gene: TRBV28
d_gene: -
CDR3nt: TGTGCCAGCAGTTCCGGACAGGGAGGGTTCTATGAGCAGTTCTTC
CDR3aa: CASSSGQGGFYEQFF

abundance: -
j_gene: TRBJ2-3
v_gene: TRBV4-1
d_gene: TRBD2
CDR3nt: TGCGCCAGCAGCCAAGAGGGAGGCGGGAGGGCGGGCAATACGCAGTATTTT
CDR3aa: CASSQEGGGRAGNTQYF

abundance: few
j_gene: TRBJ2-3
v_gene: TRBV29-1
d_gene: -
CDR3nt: TGCAGCGTGAGCGGGCCGAGCACAGATACGCAGTATTTT
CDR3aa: CSVSGPSTDTQYF

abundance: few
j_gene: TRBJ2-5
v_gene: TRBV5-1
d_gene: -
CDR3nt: TGCGCCAGCAGCTTGAACAGAGGGGAGACCCAGTACTTC
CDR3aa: CASSLNRGETQYF

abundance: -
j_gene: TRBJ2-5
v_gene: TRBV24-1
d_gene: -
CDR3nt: TGTGCCACCAGTGATTTGGGCAGGGAAGAGACCCAGTACTTC
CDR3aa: CATSDLGREETQYF

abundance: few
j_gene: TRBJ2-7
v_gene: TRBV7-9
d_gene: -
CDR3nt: TGTGCCAGCAGCTTTAGACACGAGCAGTACTTC
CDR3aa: CASSFRHEQYF

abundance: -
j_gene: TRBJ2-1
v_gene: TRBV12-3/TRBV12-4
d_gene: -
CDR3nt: TGTGCCAGCAGTTTCCCCGGTGGTAGGCCCTACAATGAGCAGTTCTTC
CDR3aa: CASSFPGGRPYNEQFF

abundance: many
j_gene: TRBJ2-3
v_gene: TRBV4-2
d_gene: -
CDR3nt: TGTGCCAGCAGCCAAGAGTGGTGGTCCGGAGATACGCAGTATTTT
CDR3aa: CASSQEWWSGDTQYF

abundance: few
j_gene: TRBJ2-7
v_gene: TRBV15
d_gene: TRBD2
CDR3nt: TGTGCCACCAGCAGATCGGGGACTAGCGGGTACTACGAGCAGTACTTC
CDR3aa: CATSRSGTSGYYEQYF

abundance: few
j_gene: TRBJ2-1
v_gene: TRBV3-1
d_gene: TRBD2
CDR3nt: TGTGCCAGCAGCCTCGGACTAGCGGGGAACAATGAGCAGTTCTTC
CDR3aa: CASSLGLAGNNEQFF

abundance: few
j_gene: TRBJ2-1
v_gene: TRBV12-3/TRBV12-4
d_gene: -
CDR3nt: TGTGCCAGCAGTTTAGCGGGAGTCCACAATGAGCAGTTCTTC
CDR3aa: CASSLAGVHNEQFF

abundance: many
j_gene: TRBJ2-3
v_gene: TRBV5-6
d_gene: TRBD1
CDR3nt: TGTGCCAGCAGCACTTACCGGGACAGGGATGGAGATACGCAGTATTTT
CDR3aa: CASSTYRDRDGDTQYF

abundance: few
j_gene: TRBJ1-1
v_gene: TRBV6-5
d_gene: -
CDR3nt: TGTGCCAGCAGTCCTACCCGGACCCTTGGTGGCACTGAAGCTTTCTTT
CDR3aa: CASSPTRTLGGTEAFF

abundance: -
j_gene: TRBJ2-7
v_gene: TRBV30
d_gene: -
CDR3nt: TGTGCATGGAGTGTATACCAGGGAAGGACCTACGAGCAGTACTTC
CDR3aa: CAWSVYQGRTYEQYF

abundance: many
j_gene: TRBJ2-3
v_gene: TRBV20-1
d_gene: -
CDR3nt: TGCAGTGCTAGAGATGGGGGTGCAGATACGCAGTATTTT
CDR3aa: CSARDGGADTQYF

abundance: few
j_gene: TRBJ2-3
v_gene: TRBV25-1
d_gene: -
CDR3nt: TGTGCCAGCAGTGAACCAGCGGCAGGAACAGATACGCAGTATTTT
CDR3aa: CASSEPAAGTDTQYF

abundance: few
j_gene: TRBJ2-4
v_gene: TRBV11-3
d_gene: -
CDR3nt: TGTGCCAGCAGCTTAGGGGGCTCGGCCAAAAACATTCAGTACTTC
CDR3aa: CASSLGGSAKNIQYF

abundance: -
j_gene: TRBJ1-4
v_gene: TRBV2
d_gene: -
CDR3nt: TGTGCCAGCAGGGCCGAGGGTTTCAATGAAAAACTGTTTTTT
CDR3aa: CASRAEGFNEKLFF

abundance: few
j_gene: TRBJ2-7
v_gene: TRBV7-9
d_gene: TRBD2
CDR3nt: TGTGCCAGCAGCTTAGTTGGACTAGCGGGATCTCGGCAGTACTTC
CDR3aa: CASSLVGLAGSRQYF

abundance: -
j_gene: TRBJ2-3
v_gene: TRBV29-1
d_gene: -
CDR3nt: TGCAGCGCCGTATGGGGCCGGGGCAAGGGAGATACGCAGTATTTT
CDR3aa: CSAVWGRGKGDTQYF

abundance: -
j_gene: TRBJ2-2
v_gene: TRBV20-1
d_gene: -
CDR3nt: TGCAGTGCTAGACCCCGCGGGACACCCCTCGGCGGGGAGCTGTTTTTT
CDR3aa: CSARPRGTPLGGELFF

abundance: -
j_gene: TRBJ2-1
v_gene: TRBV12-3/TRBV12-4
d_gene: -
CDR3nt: TGTGCCAGCAGCCCCTACGGGAGAATCCACAATGAGCAGTTCTTC
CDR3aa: CASSPYGRIHNEQFF

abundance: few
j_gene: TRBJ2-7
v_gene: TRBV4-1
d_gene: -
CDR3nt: TGCGCCAGCAGGAGGTCAGAAGACTACGAGCAGTACTTC
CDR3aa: CASRRSEDYEQYF

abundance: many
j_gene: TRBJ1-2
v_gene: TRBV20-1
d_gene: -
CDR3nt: TGCAGTGCTAGGGACAGCCAGGGCCAATTAAAATTGGGCTACACCTTC
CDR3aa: CSARDSQGQLKLGYTF

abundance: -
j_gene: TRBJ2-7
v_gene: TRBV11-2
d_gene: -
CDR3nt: TGTGCCAGCAGCCCTGAGGACACATTAAAAAGGGAGCAGTACTTC
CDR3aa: CASSPEDTLKREQYF

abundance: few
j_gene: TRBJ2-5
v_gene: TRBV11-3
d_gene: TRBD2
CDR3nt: TGTGCCAGCAGCTTACGAAGCGGGAGGCAAGAGACCCAGTACTTC
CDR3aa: CASSLRSGRQETQYF

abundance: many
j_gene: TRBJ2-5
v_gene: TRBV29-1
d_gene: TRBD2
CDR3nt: TGCAGCGTTGGCTTAGCGGGCCAAGAGACCCAGTACTTC
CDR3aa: CSVGLAGQETQYF

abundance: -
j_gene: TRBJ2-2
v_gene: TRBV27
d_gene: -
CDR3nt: TGTGCCAGCAGTGGAGTGACGCTAGGCGGGGCGAACACCGGGGAGCTGTTTTTT
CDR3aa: CASSGVTLGGANTGELFF

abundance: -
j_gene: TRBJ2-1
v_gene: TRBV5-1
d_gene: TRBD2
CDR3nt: TGCGCCAGCAGCCGTGGGACTAGCGGAATTTACAATGAGCAGTTCTTC
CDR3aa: CASSRGTSGIYNEQFF

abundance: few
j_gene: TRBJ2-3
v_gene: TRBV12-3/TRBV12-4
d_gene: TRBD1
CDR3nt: TGTGCCAGCAGTACCGACAGGGTAGATACGCAGTATTTT
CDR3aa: CASSTDRVDTQYF

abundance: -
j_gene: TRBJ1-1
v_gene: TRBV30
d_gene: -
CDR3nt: TGTGCCTGGAGGCCAGGGTACGCGAACACTGAAGCTTTCTTT
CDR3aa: CAWRPGYANTEAFF

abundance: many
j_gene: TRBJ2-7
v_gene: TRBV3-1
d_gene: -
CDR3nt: TGTGCCAGCAGCCAGGGTTGGTGGGCCTACGAGCAGTACTTC
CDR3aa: CASSQGWWAYEQYF

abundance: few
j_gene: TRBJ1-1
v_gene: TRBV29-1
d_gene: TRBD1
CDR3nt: TGCAGCGTTGGGGGGACAGGCACTGAAGCTTTCTTT
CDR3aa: CSVGGTGTEAFF

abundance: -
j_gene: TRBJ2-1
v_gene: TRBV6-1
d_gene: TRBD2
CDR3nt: TGTGCCAGCAGTGAAGGCCAAGCGGGATTAGACTACAATGAGCAGTTCTTC
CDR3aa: CASSEGQAGLDYNEQFF